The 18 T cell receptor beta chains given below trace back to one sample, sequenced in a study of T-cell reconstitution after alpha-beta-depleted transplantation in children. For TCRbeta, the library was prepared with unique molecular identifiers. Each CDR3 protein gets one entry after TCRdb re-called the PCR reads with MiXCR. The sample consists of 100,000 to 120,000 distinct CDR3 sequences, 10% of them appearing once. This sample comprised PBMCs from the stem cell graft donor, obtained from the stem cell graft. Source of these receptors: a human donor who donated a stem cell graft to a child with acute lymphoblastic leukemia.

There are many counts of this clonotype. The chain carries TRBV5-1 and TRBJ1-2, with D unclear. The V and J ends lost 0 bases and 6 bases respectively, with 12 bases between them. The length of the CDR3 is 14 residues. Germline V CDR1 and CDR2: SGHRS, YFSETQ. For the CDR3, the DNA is TGCGCCAGCAGCTTGGACTCGGAGGTGGATGGCTACACCTTC. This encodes CASSLDSEVDGYTF.

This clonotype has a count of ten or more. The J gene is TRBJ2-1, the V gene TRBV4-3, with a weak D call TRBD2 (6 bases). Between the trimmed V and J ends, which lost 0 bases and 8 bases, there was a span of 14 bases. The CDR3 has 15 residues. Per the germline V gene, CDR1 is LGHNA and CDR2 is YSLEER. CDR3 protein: CASSQEGTPSYEQFF. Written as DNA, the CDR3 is TGCGCCAGCAGCCAAGAGGGGACTCCCTCCTATGAGCAGTTCTTC.

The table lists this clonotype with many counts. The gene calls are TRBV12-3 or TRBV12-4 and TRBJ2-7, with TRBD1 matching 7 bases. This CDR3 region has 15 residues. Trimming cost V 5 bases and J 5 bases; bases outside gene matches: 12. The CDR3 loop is CASSLQPLGQNEQYF. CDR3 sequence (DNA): TGTGCCAGCAGTCTTCAACCATTGGGACAGAACGAGCAGTACTTC.

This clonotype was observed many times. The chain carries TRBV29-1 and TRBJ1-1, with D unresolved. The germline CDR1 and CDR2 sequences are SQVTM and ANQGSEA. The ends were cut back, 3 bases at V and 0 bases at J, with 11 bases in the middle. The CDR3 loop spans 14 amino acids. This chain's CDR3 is CSVDSGRMNTEAFF. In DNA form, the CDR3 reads TGCAGCGTTGATTCTGGACGGATGAACACTGAAGCTTTCTTT.

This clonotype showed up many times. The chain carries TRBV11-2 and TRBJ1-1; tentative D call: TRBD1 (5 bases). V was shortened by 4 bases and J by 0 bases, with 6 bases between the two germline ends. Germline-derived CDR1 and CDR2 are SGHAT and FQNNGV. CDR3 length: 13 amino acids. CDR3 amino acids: CASSWDLNTEAFF. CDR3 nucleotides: TGTGCCAGCAGCTGGGACTTGAACACTGAAGCTTTCTTT.

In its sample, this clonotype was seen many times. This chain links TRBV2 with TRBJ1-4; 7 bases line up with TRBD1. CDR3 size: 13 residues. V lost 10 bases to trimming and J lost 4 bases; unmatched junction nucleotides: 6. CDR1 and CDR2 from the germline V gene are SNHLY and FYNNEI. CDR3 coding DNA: TGTGCCATCAGGACAGGCCTTAATGAAAAACTGTTTTTT. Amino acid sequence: CAIRTGLNEKLFF.

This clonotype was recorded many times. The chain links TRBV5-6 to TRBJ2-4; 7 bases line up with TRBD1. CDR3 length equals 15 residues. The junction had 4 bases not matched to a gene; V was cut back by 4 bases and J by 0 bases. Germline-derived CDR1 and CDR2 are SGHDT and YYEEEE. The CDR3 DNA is TGTGCCAGCAGCCCACAGGGGATAGCCAAAAACATTCAGTACTTC. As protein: CASSPQGIAKNIQYF.

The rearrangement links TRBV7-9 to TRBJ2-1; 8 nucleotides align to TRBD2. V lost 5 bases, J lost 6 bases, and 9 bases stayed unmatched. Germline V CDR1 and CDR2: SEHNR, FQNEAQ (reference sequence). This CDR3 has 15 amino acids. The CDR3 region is CASSASAGAPNEQFF. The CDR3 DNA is TGTGCCAGCAGCGCGTCAGCGGGGGCACCCAATGAGCAGTTCTTC. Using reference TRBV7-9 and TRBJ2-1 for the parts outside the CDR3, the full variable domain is DTGVSQNPRHKITKRGQNVTFRCDPISEHNRLYWYRQTLGQGPEFLTYFQNEAQLEKSRLLSDRFSAERPKGSFSTLEIQRTEQGDSAMYLCASSASAGAPNEQFFGPGTRLTVL.

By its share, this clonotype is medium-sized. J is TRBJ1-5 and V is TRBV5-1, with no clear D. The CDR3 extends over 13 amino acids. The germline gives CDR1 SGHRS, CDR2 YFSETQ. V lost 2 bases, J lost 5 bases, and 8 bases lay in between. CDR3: CASSFEGDQPQHF. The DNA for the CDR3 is TGCGCCAGCAGCTTTGAGGGAGATCAGCCCCAGCATTTT. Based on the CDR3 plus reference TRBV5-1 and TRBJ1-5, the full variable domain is KAGVTQTPRYLIKTRGQQVTLSCSPISGHRSVSWYQQTPGQGLQFLFEYFSETQRNKGNFPGRFSGRQFSNSRSEMNVSTLELGDSALYLCASSFEGDQPQHFGDGTRLSIL.

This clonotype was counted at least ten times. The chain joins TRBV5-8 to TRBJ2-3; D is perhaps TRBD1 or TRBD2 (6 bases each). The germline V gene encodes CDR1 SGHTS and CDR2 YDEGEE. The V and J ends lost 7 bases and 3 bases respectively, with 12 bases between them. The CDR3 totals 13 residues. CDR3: CASQQGGTDTQYF. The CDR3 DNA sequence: TGTGCCAGCCAACAGGGAGGTACAGATACGCAGTATTTT. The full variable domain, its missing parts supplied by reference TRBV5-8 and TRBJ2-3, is EAGVTQSPTHLIKTRGQQATLRCSPISGHTSVYWYQQALGLGLQFLLWYDEGEERNRGNFPPRFSGRQFPNYSSELNVNALELEDSALYLCASQQGGTDTQYFGPGTRLTVL.

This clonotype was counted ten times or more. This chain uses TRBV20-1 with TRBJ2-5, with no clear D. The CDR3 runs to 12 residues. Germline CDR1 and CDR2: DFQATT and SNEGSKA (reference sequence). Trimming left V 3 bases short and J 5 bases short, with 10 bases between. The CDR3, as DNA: TGCAGTGCTAGTAGGCAAGTGGAGACCCAGTACTTC. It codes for CSASRQVETQYF.

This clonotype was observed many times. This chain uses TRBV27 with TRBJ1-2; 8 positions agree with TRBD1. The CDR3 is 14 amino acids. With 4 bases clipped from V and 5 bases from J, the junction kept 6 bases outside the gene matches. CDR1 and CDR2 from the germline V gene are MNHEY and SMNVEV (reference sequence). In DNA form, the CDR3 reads TGTGCCAGCAGTTCACCCGGGACAGGATATGGCTACACCTTC. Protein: CASSSPGTGYGYTF.

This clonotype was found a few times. The CDR3 region has the DNA TGCGCCAGCAGCCAAGGACAGATTAACACAGATACGCAGTATTTT. It codes for CASSQGQINTDTQYF. The chain joins TRBV4-3 to TRBJ2-3; possible D gene TRBD1, 5 bases. Per germline, CDR1 LGHNA and CDR2 YSLEER. V shed 1 base and J shed 2 bases, with 10 bases lying between them. The CDR3 length is 15 residues.

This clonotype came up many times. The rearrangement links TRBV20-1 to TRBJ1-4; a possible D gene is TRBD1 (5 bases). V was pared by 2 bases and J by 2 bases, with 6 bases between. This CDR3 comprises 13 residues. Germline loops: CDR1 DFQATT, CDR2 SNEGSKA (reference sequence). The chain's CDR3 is CSARQGTNEKLFF. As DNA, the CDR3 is TGCAGTGCTAGACAGGGTACTAATGAAAAACTGTTTTTT.

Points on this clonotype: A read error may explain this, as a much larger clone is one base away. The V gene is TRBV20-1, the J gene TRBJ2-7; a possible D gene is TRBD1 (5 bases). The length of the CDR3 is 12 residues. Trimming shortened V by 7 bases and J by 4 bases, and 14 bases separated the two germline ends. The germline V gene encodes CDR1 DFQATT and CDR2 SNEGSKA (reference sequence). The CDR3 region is CSGRTYGYEQYF. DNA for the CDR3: TGCAGTGGACGGACATACGGGTACGAGCAGTACTTC.

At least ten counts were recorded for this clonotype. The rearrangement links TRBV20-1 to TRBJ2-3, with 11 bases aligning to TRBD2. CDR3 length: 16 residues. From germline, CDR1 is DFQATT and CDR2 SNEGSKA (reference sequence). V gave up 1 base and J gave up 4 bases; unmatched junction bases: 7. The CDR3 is CSARGLAGGPPDTQYF. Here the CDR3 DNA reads TGCAGTGCTAGAGGTCTAGCGGGGGGCCCCCCAGATACGCAGTATTTT.

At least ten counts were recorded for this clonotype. The CDR3 loop reads CASSSGYEQYF. CDR3 DNA: TGTGCCAGCTCTTCCGGCTACGAGCAGTACTTC. This chain links TRBV25-1 with TRBJ2-7; the D is unclear. With 8 bases removed from V and 3 bases from J, the gap between germline ends came to 8 bases. CDR3 length equals 11 residues. In germline, CDR1 is MGHDK, CDR2 SYGVNS.

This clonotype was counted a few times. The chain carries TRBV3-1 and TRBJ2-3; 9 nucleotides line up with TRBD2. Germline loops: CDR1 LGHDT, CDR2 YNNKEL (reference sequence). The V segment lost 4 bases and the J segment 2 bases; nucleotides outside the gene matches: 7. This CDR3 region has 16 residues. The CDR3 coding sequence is TGTGCCAGCAGCCTTAGCGGGAGCTGGGACACAGATACGCAGTATTTT. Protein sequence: CASSLSGSWDTDTQYF.